This T cell receptor (beta chain) was documented in a study of human T cells and chemical hapten exposure (dated by TCRdb to the early 2020s). Concerning the study at large: For sensitization, 2% DPC in acetone was applied to a 2 cm by 2 cm area of upper inner arm skin. Patch testing was performed on the upper back with Finn chambers containing 0.01% DPC, and the patch tests were scored after 6 days according to International Contact Dermatitis Research Group standards. The study tracked peripheral blood TCR repertoire changes in vivo during primary and secondary sensitization to the hapten diphenylcyclopropenone (DPC) in alopecia patients. Weekly therapeutic DPC doses were additionally applied to the scalp of patients throughout the roughly 22-week study period. Blood samples were taken from patients before sensitization (week 0) and then at 2, 6 and about 24 weeks after DPC sensitization. Around 30 alopecia patients provided blood for TCR sequencing at one to four time points (pre-sensitization, 2, 6 and 24 weeks). Libraries were pooled for sequencing, and variation in per-sample TCR yields was attributed mainly to small differences in library volumes within the pool. Alopecia areata with under or over 50% scalp involvement, alopecia totalis and alopecia universalis were represented in the patient cohort, which was mostly female. Overall results and qualifications from the work: All patients had alopecia, a presumed autoimmune disease, so their immune response might differ from that of healthy individuals. After repeated subsampling, changes were observed in the strength of the expansion versus patch-test correlation and in the threshold at which the correlation became significant. Significantly more large CDR3 similarity clusters were formed by expanded TCRs than by pre-sensitization or healthy control sets, consistent with antigen-driven responses. Patch test score was positively correlated with the number of PT1 expanded TCRs, with significance at thresholds 8, 16 and 32 but not at 4. DPC sensitization did not change how many TCRs were above 1 in 1000 frequency, and no evidence was found of alterations in global repertoire structure.

This clonotype was seen at least ten times. Its antigen is currently not known. No base qualities exist here, and no much larger clone lies one base off it. The library was prepared using RACE. Sequencing instrument: NextSeq 500. During library preparation, unique molecular identifiers were attached to individual cDNA molecules so that TCRs could be counted in a quantitative, reproducible way. From each blood RNA sample, both TCR alpha and TCR beta chains were sequenced. As for the original processing: Samples had a median of roughly 87,000 TCRs, with a range from roughly 23,224 to 700,000. V, J and CDR3 annotation of the TCR reads was performed with the Decombinator software suite. Every sample was subsampled to the same number of TCRs (28,000) for the PS versus PT1 abundance plots. Expanded TCRs were defined as absent before sensitization and observed at least eight times at the 2-week time point. TCRdb itself trimmed the public reads at Q25 with fastp, ran MiXCR and retained productive beta chains. Rows are combined by CDR3 protein, so each entry shows the most common genes and DNA. The V and J calls reflect TCRdb's pipeline rather than the authors' work. The sample table holds about 110,000 distinct CDR3 sequences, of which roughly 11% were seen once. The top ten constitute roughly 3.5% of the sample.

This sample's time point label indicates: patch test 1, 2 weeks after DPC sensitization. The sample's treatment or condition label, in plain terms: therapeutic diphenylcyclopropenone sensitization with weekly scalp DPC. At each patch-test visit, blood was drawn before the patch test was applied. Patients were eligible if aged 18 to 70, diagnosed with alopecia and judged suitable for DPC therapy, and pregnant patients were excluded. Total RNA was extracted from unfractionated whole blood collected in Tempus Blood RNA tubes. Relative to germline, V is missing 1 base and J is missing 2 bases, with 5 bases of the junction outside any gene match. Inclusive of the bounding cysteine and phenylalanine, the CDR3 is 15 residues long. The only DNA kept is the CDR3, 45 bases in frame from the first base. From the germline V gene, CDR1 is MGHRA and CDR2 is YSYEKL.

The sequencing here drew on whole blood, taken in connection with sensitization to the hapten diphenylcyclopropenone (DPC). The rearrangement combines TRBV4-1 with TRBJ2-7, with 7 bases aligning to TRBD1. The sequence was collected from a woman aged 35 to 49 with alopecia areata. Some clones in this sample may be carry-over from other donors' samples. CDR3 region: CASSQVTGRTYEQYF. The sequenced DNA is TGCGCCAGCAGCCAAGTGACAGGGCGGACCTACGAGCAGTACTTC.